The 3 T cell receptor beta chains presented below share a single source sample, sequenced in a study of beta chain features in type 1 diabetes. Isolated RNA was reverse transcribed in full, so expressed TCRB transcripts were sequenced. The table came from immunoSEQ multiplex PCR; TCRdb's copy has only in-frame clones and leaves some out. The sample comprises some 410,000 clones, about 10% of which are singletons, and approximately 0.05% rests with the top ten. Sample: naive CD4+ T cells from blood. The origin of the receptors is a woman aged 18-29 years in good health.

The chain joins TRBV12-5 to TRBJ2-5, with D unclear. Germline V CDR1 and CDR2: LGHNT, FRNRAP. V dropped 4 bases and J dropped 4 bases, with 10 bases sitting between them. The CDR3 has 13 amino acids. In DNA form, the CDR3 reads TGTGCTAGTGGTTCCTCGGGTGTAGAGACCCAGTACTTC. Translating gives CASGSSGVETQYF.

The CDR3 is CASRGTVNTGELFF. CDR3 in DNA: TGCGCCAGCAGGGGGACAGTGAACACCGGGGAGCTGTTTTTT. V gene TRBV5-1 combines with J gene TRBJ2-2; 7 bases agree with TRBD1. V shed 5 bases, J shed 1 base, and the junction held 2 bases outside the gene matches. CDR1 SGHRS and CDR2 YFSETQ come from the germline V gene. The CDR3 totals 14 residues.

This clone has a handful of counts. CDR3 coding DNA: TGTGCCAGCAGCCCGCCCTCCCGAGAGACCCAGTACTTC. Amino acids: CASSPPSRETQYF. V and J are TRBV7-9 and TRBJ2-5; D unclear. The V and J ends lost 5 bases and 4 bases respectively, with 11 bases between them. The CDR3 has 13 residues. Germline CDR1 is SEHNR and CDR2 is FQNEAQ (reference sequence).